Presented here are 25 T cell receptor beta chains from one specimen sequenced in a study of cytomegalovirus exposure and HLA in healthy donors. PCR primers comprised 60 Vbeta and 13 Jbeta primers. Profiling relied on immunoSEQ multiplex PCR, and the TCRdb table lists in-frame clones only, not all of them. Of approximately 130,000 clones listed, 75% to 85% are singletons. Sequencing was done on a sample of PBMCs. Source of these receptors: a woman in her fifties or sixties in good health and CMV-seropositive.

J is TRBJ1-5 and V is TRBV28; TRBD1 agrees at 9 bases. The CDR3 runs 16 residues. Germline values: CDR1 MDHEN, CDR2 SYDVKM. The DNA for the CDR3 is TGTGTTGCTTCCCAGGGAGGACAGGGGATGGAGCAGCCCCAGCATTTT. Amino acid sequence: CVASQGGQGMEQPQHF.

CDR3 in DNA: TGTGCCAGCAGCGAGTCCTACAATGAGCAGTTCTTC. Its translation is CASSESYNEQFF. The chain recombines TRBV7-9 with TRBJ2-1; D is uncertain. The CDR3 loop spans 12 amino acids. The germline V gene encodes CDR1 SEHNR and CDR2 FQNEAQ (reference sequence). Trimming took off 5 bases at V and 1 base at J, with 3 bases between the two ends.

The chain couples TRBV30 to TRBJ2-7; weak D call: TRBD1 (6 bases). V dropped 0 bases and J dropped 6 bases, with 12 bases sitting between them. This CDR3 region has 13 residues. Germline V CDR1 and CDR2: GTSNPN, SVGIG (reference sequence). CDR3 amino acids: CAWSVLTGGEQYF. The CDR3, as DNA: TGTGCCTGGAGTGTCTTGACAGGCGGCGAGCAGTACTTC.

The sample holds one count of this clone. This chain joins TRBV10-3 and TRBJ2-3; TRBD2 matches 13 bases. CDR1 and CDR2 from the germline V gene are ENHRY and SYGVKD. The CDR3 spans 16 residues. J gave up 5 bases and V 2 bases, and 4 bases lay outside the gene matches. In nucleotides, the CDR3 is TGTGCCATCAGTGAGGGACTAGCGGGAGTACTAGATACGCAGTATTTT. Translation gives CAISEGLAGVLDTQYF.

The J gene is TRBJ2-5, the V gene TRBV12-5; 9 bases are shared with TRBD2. The junction had 3 bases not matched to a gene; V was cut back by 1 base and J by 3 bases. Germline CDR1 reads LGHNT; CDR2 reads FRNRAP. The CDR3 contains 15 residues. CDR3 amino acids: CASGLGGLAEETQYF. The CDR3 DNA sequence: TGTGCTAGTGGTTTGGGGGGACTAGCTGAAGAGACCCAGTACTTC.

The rearrangement links TRBV5-1 to TRBJ2-4, with D possibly being TRBD1 (5 bases). Germline V gene data show CDR1 as SGHRS and CDR2 as YFSETQ. V was clipped by 1 base and J by 5 bases, with 13 bases between them. The CDR3 contains 15 residues. In DNA form, the CDR3 reads TGCGCCAGCAGCTTGTTTGGGGCGCCGGAAAACATTCAGTACTTC. Residues: CASSLFGAPENIQYF. The variable domain in full, with the rest retrieved from reference TRBV5-1 and TRBJ2-4, is KAGVTQTPRYLIKTRGQQVTLSCSPISGHRSVSWYQQTPGQGLQFLFEYFSETQRNKGNFPGRFSGRQFSNSRSEMNVSTLELGDSALYLCASSLFGAPENIQYFGAGTRLSVL.

The rearrangement links TRBV10-1 to TRBJ2-1; 10 bases match TRBD1. Germline loops: CDR1 WNHNN, CDR2 SYGVQD (reference sequence). V gave up 2 bases and J gave up 5 bases; unmatched junction bases: 3. The CDR3 length is 15 residues. CDR3: CASSERDRGDNEQFF. The DNA of the CDR3 is TGCGCCAGCAGTGAGAGGGACAGGGGAGACAATGAGCAGTTCTTC.

The CDR3 DNA reads TGTGCCTGGAGTGACAGGGGGGTTGGGAACACTGAAGCTTTCTTT. It codes for CAWSDRGVGNTEAFF. The chain is built from TRBV30 and TRBJ1-1; 8 bases line up with TRBD1. The CDR3 totals 15 residues. With 1 base clipped from V and 1 base from J, the junction kept 5 bases outside the gene matches. The germline CDR1 and CDR2 sequences are GTSNPN and SVGIG (reference sequence).

This chain joins TRBV19 and TRBJ1-2, with D uncertain. Germline CDR1 reads LNHDA; CDR2 reads SQIVND (reference sequence). The CDR3 loop spans 13 amino acids. Between the trimmed V and J ends, which lost 0 bases and 5 bases, there was a span of 7 bases. The CDR3 region is CASSIDLRYGYTF. The DNA of the CDR3 is TGTGCCAGTAGTATAGATCTCCGGTATGGCTACACCTTC. Together with reference TRBV19 and TRBJ1-2, the CDR3 gives the full variable domain: DGGITQSPKYLFRKEGQNVTLSCEQNLNHDAMYWYRQDPGQGLRLIYYSQIVNDFQKGDIAEGYSVSREKKESFPLTVTSAQKNPTAFYLCASSIDLRYGYTFGSGTRLTVV.

The chain carries TRBV2 and TRBJ1-5, with no clear D. V gave up 1 base and J gave up 3 bases, with 7 bases separating them. Germline V CDR1 and CDR2: SNHLY, FYNNEI. This CDR3 spans 14 amino acids. The CDR3 sequence is CASSEGQDNQPQHF. CDR3 DNA sequence: TGTGCCAGCAGTGAAGGGCAGGACAATCAGCCCCAGCATTTT. Full variable domain (rest looked up from reference TRBV2 and TRBJ1-5): EPEVTQTPSHQVTQMGQEVILRCVPISNHLYFYWYRQILGQKVEFLVSFYNNEISEKSEIFDDQFSVERPDGSNFTLKIRSTKLEDSAMYFCASSEGQDNQPQHFGDGTRLSIL.

This chain joins TRBV7-8 and TRBJ1-2; 12 positions agree with TRBD1. This CDR3 region has 19 residues. CDR1 SGHVS and CDR2 FQNEAQ come from the germline V gene. The V segment lost 3 bases and the J segment 2 bases; nucleotides outside the gene matches: 13. The chain's CDR3 is CASSFNAGQGALINYGYTF. The CDR3 nucleotides are TGTGCCAGCAGCTTTAACGCGGGACAGGGGGCTTTAATAAACTATGGCTACACCTTC.

This chain joins TRBV5-1 and TRBJ2-1, with 8 bases fitting TRBD1. Germline CDR1 reads SGHRS; CDR2 reads YFSETQ. The CDR3 consists of 15 residues. The trim removed 2 bases at V and 8 bases at J, leaving 9 bases unmatched. CDR3 in DNA: TGCGCCAGCAGCTTATCGACAGGGGTGGGCTATGAGCAGTTCTTC. Its protein is CASSLSTGVGYEQFF.

A few counts support this clone. The chain couples TRBV7-6 to TRBJ2-1; 8 bases line up with TRBD2. Germline assignment: CDR1 SGHVS and CDR2 FNYEAQ. Trimming removed 3 bases from V and 8 bases from J; junction bases left unmatched: 9. The CDR3 extends over 15 amino acids. The CDR3 spells CASSFGTSFKYEQFF. The CDR3 DNA is TGTGCCAGCAGCTTCGGGACTAGTTTTAAGTATGAGCAGTTCTTC.

The chain is built from TRBV7-9 and TRBJ1-2, with D possibly being TRBD1 (6 bases). V gave up 5 bases and J gave up 8 bases, with 12 bases separating them. Germline CDR1 SEHNR, CDR2 FQNEAQ (reference sequence). The CDR3 contains 12 residues. The CDR3 DNA reads TGTGCCAGCAGCCTGACAGGTGCGGGCTACACCTTC. Protein: CASSLTGAGYTF.

The chain uses TRBV14 and TRBJ2-7, with 9 bases fitting TRBD2. Germline CDR1 SGHDN, CDR2 FVKESK. Losses at the gene ends were 0 bases for V and 4 bases for J; bases not matched to a gene: 7. The length of the CDR3 is 16 residues. CDR3 loop: CASSQDPASGVYEQYF. CDR3 nucleotide sequence: TGTGCCAGCAGCCAAGATCCGGCTAGCGGGGTGTACGAGCAGTACTTC. Based on the CDR3 plus reference TRBV14 and TRBJ2-7, the full variable domain is EAGVTQFPSHSVIEKGQTVTLRCDPISGHDNLYWYRRVMGKEIKFLLHFVKESKQDESGMPNNRFLAERTGGTYSTLKVQPAELEDSGVYFCASSQDPASGVYEQYFGPGTRLTVT.

The chain combines TRBV6-6 with TRBJ1-3, with 7 positions matching TRBD1. The germline V gene has CDR1 MNHNY and CDR2 SVGAGI (reference sequence). V was clipped by 1 base and J by 8 bases; unmatched bases: 5. CDR3 size: 14 residues. This CDR3 reads CASSYYQGGDTIYF. CDR3 nucleotide sequence: TGTGCCAGCAGTTACTATCAGGGGGGAGACACCATATATTTT.

The rearrangement uses TRBV7-2 and TRBJ1-1; D might be TRBD1 (5 bases). The CDR3 has 13 residues. V lost 5 bases to trimming and J lost 7 bases, with 14 bases between them. Germline CDR1 SGHTA, CDR2 FQGNSA. The CDR3 DNA follows: TGTGCCAGCAGCCCCGGGGGGTACAGTGAAGCTTTCTTT. Amino acids: CASSPGGYSEAFF.

The chain uses TRBV4-3 and TRBJ2-7; TRBD2 might be the D (6 bases). Looked up from germline, CDR1 is LGHNA and CDR2 is YSLEER. CDR3 size: 14 residues. V lost 6 bases and J 6 bases, leaving 18 bases between the germline ends. In nucleotides, the CDR3 is TGCGCCAGCAGTTTGCTAGCGACGGATGGCGAGCAGTACTTC. This encodes CASSLLATDGEQYF.

In its sample, this clone was seen a few times. V is TRBV4-1 and J is TRBJ2-7; weak D call: TRBD2 (5 bases). Germline CDR1 and CDR2: MGHRA and YSYEKL. This CDR3 is built from 15 residues. With 2 bases removed from V and 6 bases from J, the gap between germline ends came to 17 bases. CDR3 sequence reads: CASSQRVGDEREQYF. CDR3 DNA: TGCGCCAGCAGCCAAAGGGTGGGAGATGAGCGCGAGCAGTACTTC.

The rearrangement links TRBV7-3 to TRBJ1-1, with TRBD1 matching over 10 bases. J gave up 1 base and V 5 bases, and 4 bases lay outside the gene matches. The CDR3 has 15 residues. CDR1 SGHTA and CDR2 FQGTGA come from the germline V gene. DNA of the CDR3: TGTGCCAGCAGCCGACAGGGGGCGCAGAACACTGAAGCTTTCTTT. Its translation is CASSRQGAQNTEAFF. Full variable domain (outside the CDR3, taken from reference TRBV7-3 and TRBJ1-1): GAGVSQTPSNKVTEKGKYVELRCDPISGHTALYWYRQSLGQGPEFLIYFQGTGAADDSGLPNDRFFAVRPEGSVSTLKIQRTERGDSAVYLCASSRQGAQNTEAFFGQGTRLTVV.

The gene calls are TRBV4-3 and TRBJ1-4; 7 bases match TRBD1. The germline V gene has CDR1 LGHNA and CDR2 YSLEER. The CDR3 contains 15 residues. J lost 6 bases, V lost 2 bases, and 6 bases had no gene match. CDR3 residues: CASSQFRGYDEKLFF. The CDR3 coding sequence is TGCGCCAGCAGCCAATTCAGGGGGTACGATGAAAAACTGTTTTTT.

The J gene is TRBJ2-1, the V gene TRBV4-2, with 10 bases identical to TRBD2. Trimming at V came to 0 bases and at J to 4 bases, leaving 12 bases not matched to a gene. CDR1 is LGHNA, CDR2 YNFKEQ, per germline. This CDR3 comprises 19 residues. Here the CDR3 DNA reads TGTGCCAGCAGCCAAGATGGGGCCCTAAGCGGGAGGGCTTACAATGAGCAGTTCTTC. Its translation is CASSQDGALSGRAYNEQFF.

The chain links TRBV15 to TRBJ1-6; no clear D. Trimming left V 0 bases short and J 7 bases short, with 13 bases between. Looked up from germline, CDR1 is LNHNV and CDR2 is YYDKDF (reference sequence). The CDR3 contains 16 residues. For the CDR3, the DNA is TGTGCCACCAGCAGAGAATTCCGGGTCGTCAATTCACCCCTCCACTTT. This gives the protein CATSREFRVVNSPLHF. The whole variable domain, remainder taken from reference TRBV15 and TRBJ1-6, is DAMVIQNPRYQVTQFGKPVTLSCSQTLNHNVMYWYQQKSSQAPKLLFHYYDKDFNNEADTPDNFQSRRPNTSFCFLDIRSPGLGDTAMYLCATSREFRVVNSPLHFGNGTRLTVT.

This sequence joins TRBV15 and TRBJ1-5; D is perhaps TRBD1 (6 bases). This CDR3 has 13 amino acids. Germline V gene lookup returns CDR1 LNHNV and CDR2 YYDKDF (reference sequence). Trimming took off 2 bases at V and 7 bases at J, with 9 bases between the two ends. CDR3 protein: CATSRTGLQPQHF. CDR3 DNA sequence: TGTGCCACCAGCAGAACAGGGTTACAGCCCCAGCATTTT.

This clone was counted between two and nine times. This sequence joins TRBV7-2 and TRBJ2-1; 14 nucleotides line up with TRBD2. Trimming cost V 4 bases and J 12 bases; bases outside gene matches: 8. The CDR3 is made up of 15 amino acids. CDR1 is SGHTA and CDR2 is FQGNSA in the germline V gene. Here the CDR3 DNA reads TGTGCCAGCAGCTCGGGACTAGCGGGAGCCCGCAGGCAGTTCTTC. It encodes CASSSGLAGARRQFF.